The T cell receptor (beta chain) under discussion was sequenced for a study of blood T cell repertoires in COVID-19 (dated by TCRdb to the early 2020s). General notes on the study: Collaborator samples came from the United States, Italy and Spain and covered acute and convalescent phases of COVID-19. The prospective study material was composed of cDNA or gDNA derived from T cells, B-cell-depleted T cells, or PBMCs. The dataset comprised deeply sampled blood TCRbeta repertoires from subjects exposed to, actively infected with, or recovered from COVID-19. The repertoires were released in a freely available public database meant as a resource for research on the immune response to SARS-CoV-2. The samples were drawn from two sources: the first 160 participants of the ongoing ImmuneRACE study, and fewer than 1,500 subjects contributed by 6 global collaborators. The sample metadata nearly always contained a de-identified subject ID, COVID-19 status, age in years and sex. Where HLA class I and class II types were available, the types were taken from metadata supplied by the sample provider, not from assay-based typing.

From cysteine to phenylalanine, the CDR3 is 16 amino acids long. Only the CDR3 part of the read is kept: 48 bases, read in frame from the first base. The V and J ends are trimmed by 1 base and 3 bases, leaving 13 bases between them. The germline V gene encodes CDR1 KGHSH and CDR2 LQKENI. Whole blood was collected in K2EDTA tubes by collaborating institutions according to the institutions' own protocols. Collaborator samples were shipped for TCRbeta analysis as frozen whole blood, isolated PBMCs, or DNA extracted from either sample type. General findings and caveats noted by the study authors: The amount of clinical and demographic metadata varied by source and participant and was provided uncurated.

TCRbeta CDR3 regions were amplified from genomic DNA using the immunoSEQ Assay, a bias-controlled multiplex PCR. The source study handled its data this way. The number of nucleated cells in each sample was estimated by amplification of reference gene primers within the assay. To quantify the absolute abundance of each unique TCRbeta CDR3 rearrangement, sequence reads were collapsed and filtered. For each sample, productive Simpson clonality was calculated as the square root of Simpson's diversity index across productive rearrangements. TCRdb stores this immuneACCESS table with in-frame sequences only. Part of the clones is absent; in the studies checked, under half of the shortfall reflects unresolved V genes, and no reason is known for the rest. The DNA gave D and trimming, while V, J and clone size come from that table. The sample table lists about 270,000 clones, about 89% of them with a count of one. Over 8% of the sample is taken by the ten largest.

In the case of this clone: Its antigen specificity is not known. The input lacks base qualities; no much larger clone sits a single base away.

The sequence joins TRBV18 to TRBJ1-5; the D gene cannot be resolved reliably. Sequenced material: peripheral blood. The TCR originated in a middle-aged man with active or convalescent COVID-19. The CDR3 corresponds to CASSPRVALDNQPQHF. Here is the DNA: TGTGCCAGCTCACCACGAGTAGCCCTCGACAATCAGCCCCAGCATTTT.